This T cell receptor (beta chain) appears in the sequencing data of a study of cytomegalovirus exposure and HLA in healthy donors. Study-wide points: As confirmed in vitro, three CMV-associated chains were specific for CMV antigens. The finding came from a later analysis; first-cohort TCR clusters tended to co-occur in the 90 to 150 validation repertoires.

This CDR3 is built from 14 residues. Per the germline V gene, CDR1 is SNHLY and CDR2 is FYNNEI. The V segment lost 8 bases and the J segment 0 bases; nucleotides outside the gene matches: 4. Profiling relied on immunoSEQ multiplex PCR, and the TCRdb table lists in-frame clones only, not all of them. This table has 200,000 to 300,000 clones, around nine tenths appearing once. In regard to this clone: What it recognizes is unknown.

The sequence derives from a man younger than 35 in good health and CMV-seronegative. The sequenced sample consisted of PBMCs. V and J are TRBV2 and TRBJ2-3; 8 bases fit TRBD1. The DNA of the CDR3 is TGTGCCAGCTGTGGACAGGGAAGCACAGATACGCAGTATTTT. This encodes CASCGQGSTDTQYF.